This T cell receptor beta chain was identified in a study of blood T cell repertoires in COVID-19. Overall study context: The United States, Italy and Spain provided the acute and convalescent COVID-19 samples. T cells, B-cell-depleted T cells, or PBMCs supplied cDNA or gDNA.

As processed by the authors: Estimation of nucleated cell counts was performed using reference gene primer amplification. Generated by immunoSEQ multiplex PCR, the TCRdb table keeps only in-frame clones and is missing some. The V and J calls and the clone size are those of that table, but D and trimming were determined from the DNA. The sample consists of 45,000 to 60,000 clones, about 90% of them appearing once. V lost 0 bases to trimming and J lost 3 bases, with 18 bases between them. This CDR3 region has 18 residues. Germline V lookup: CDR1 MGHRA, CDR2 YSYEKL. This chain joins TRBV4-1 and TRBJ2-1; D is ambiguous. The sample comprised peripheral blood. The sequence came from a man between 65 and 80 years old with active COVID-19. The DNA of the CDR3 is TGCGCCAGCAGCCAAGAACCTCTGCCTAACCTCCGCTACAATGAGCAGTTCTTC. Residues: CASSQEPLPNLRYNEQFF.